Only a few counts were recorded for the clone carrying this T cell receptor beta chain. Its target is not known. These data belong to a study of T cell clones after liver transplantation. Study context: Samples came from ITN030ST, which attempted immunosuppression withdrawal within 2 years of liver transplantation. Until 12-24 months post-transplant, subjects got standard immunosuppression and no induction. The study, taken as a whole, reports: Donor-reactive sequences fell more than third party-reactive ones, suggesting partial deletion.

The assay was immunoSEQ multiplex PCR, and TCRdb's table has in-frame clones only and misses some. The table has under 15,000 clones, 70% to 80% seen once. With 0 bases removed from V and 5 bases from J, the gap between germline ends came to 11 bases. The CDR3 loop spans 15 amino acids. Germline CDR1 LGHNA, CDR2 YSLEER. Source: CD8+ T cells from blood, taken at the 22-month timepoint. The receptor comes from a human patient who received a liver transplant. Among the T cells, some may be from the graft donor. The gene calls are TRBV4-3 and TRBJ1-5; possible D gene TRBD1, 6 bases. The CDR3: CASSQDMGGHQPQHF. The CDR3, as DNA: TGCGCCAGCAGCCAAGATATGGGGGGGCATCAGCCCCAGCATTTT.